This T cell receptor (beta chain) is drawn from a study of OX40 agonist ivuxolimab in advanced cancers. Describing the broader study: Ivuxolimab, which targeted the costimulatory receptor OX40 (CD134), was an agonistic, fully human IgG2 monoclonal antibody. Intravenous ivuxolimab was administered to patients every 2 weeks at six dose levels: 0.01, 0.1, 0.3, 1.5, 3 and 10 mg/kg. Of the approximately 54 dose-escalation patients, hepatocellular carcinoma was present in approximately 20, melanoma in roughly 15, renal cell carcinoma in 9 and head and neck cancer in 9. The dose-escalation cohort was about 86% male with a mean age of about 60 years, ranging from roughly 20 to 85. Patients were allowed to have had prior anti-PD-1, anti-PD-L1 or anti-CTLA-4 therapy, and around 40% of the dose-escalation patients had previously received checkpoint inhibitors. Partial responses were achieved by three dose-escalation patients, of whom one had hepatocellular carcinoma and two had cutaneous melanoma. The purpose of peripheral TCRbeta sequencing was to test whether ivuxolimab changed TCR sequence diversity and led to clonal T-cell expansion. The monotherapy dose-escalation portion (N of about 52 patients) of the phase I ivuxolimab trial is reported in the paper. Here is what the overall study found, with its caveats: After ivuxolimab, expanded clones were on average more numerous among CD8+ T cells than among CD4+ T cells. At doses of 0.1 to 3.0 mg/kg, clonal expansion of both CD4+ and CD8+ T cells in blood was seen between baseline and week 6. Which antigens the clonally expanded peripheral T cells were specific for was not determined. In partial responders in the 0.1-3.0 mg/kg groups, normalized peripheral clonal expansion was found to be among the lowest, especially among CD8+ T cells. Low levels of normalized T-cell clonal expansion were also seen in some nonresponding patients.

Worth noting for this clone: Its antigen is currently not known. No clone much larger than this one lies a single base away; base qualities are absent.

Taken from the germline V gene, the CDR1 and CDR2 loops are SGHTA and FQGNSA. The CDR3, cysteine through phenylalanine, is 15 amino acids long. The DNA shown is the 45-base CDR3, in frame from base 1. Trimming takes 5 bases from V and 2 bases from J, and the germline ends sit 12 bases apart. For sequencing of the TCRbeta CDR3 region, genomic DNA was extracted from the sorted cells. The immunoSEQ Assay was used for sequencing of TCRbeta CDR3 regions. The source is immuneACCESS, and TCRdb retained only in-frame sequences with V and J called. Part of the clones is not carried over; for the studies checked, unresolved V genes explain less than half of this, and the remainder is unexplained. The sample table records around 70,000 clones; roughly 80% of these occur just once. In total, the top ten clones hold less than 7.5% of the sample. The trial excluded patients who had a history of autoimmune disease or who were on systemic immunosuppression. Peripheral blood for TCR sequencing was collected from all dose cohorts at baseline, on cycle 4 day 1, and on cycle 7 day 1. Samples were obtained from an open-label, multicenter, first-in-human phase I dose-escalation trial of ivuxolimab. Adults with locally advanced or metastatic melanoma, renal cell carcinoma, hepatocellular carcinoma or head and neck squamous cell carcinoma were enrolled in the trial. Before TCR sequencing, CD4+ T cells and CD8+ T cells were sorted from peripheral blood as separate populations.

Recombination connected TRBV7-2 to TRBJ2-2; the D gene identity is not certain. The TCR sequence derives from an adult with an advanced solid tumor such as melanoma, head and neck, liver or kidney cancer. The sequencing used CD4+ or CD8+ T cells sorted from blood, collected in a trial of the OX40 agonist ivuxolimab. The DNA is TGTGCCAGCAGCCCAGGACCGGCAAACACCGGGGAGCTGTTTTTT. Its coded protein is CASSPGPANTGELFF.